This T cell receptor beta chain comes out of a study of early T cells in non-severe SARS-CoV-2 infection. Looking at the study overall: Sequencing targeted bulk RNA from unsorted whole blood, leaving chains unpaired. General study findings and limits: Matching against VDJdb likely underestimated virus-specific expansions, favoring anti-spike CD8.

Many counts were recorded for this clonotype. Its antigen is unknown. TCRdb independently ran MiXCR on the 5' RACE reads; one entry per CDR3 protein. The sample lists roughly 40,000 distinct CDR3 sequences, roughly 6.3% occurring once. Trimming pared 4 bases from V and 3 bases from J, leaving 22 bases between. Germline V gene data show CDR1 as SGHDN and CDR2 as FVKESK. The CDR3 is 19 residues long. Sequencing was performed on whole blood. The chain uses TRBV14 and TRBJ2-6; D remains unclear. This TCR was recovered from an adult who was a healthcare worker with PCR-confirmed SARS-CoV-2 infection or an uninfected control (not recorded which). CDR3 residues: CASSPLADGSFFGANVLTF. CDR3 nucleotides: TGTGCCAGCAGCCCCTTGGCCGACGGGTCCTTTTTTGGGGCCAACGTCCTGACTTTC.